The present T cell receptor (beta chain) was sequenced within a study of T cell responses to AZD1222 COVID-19 vaccine. The CDR3 is 12 residues long. Germline V gene sequence: CDR1 LNHDA, CDR2 SQIVND (reference sequence). Trimming pared 5 bases from V and 6 bases from J, leaving 10 bases between. This clone was seen once. This table comes from immunoSEQ multiplex PCR, and its TCRdb copy is limited to in-frame clones, with some not included. The table lists about 130,000 clones, about 90% of them singletons, with 1.5% to 2% in the top ten. The chain has TRBV19 and TRBJ1-1; a possible D gene is TRBD1 (5 bases). This sequence originates from an adult who received the AZD1222 COVID-19 vaccine. The sequencing used peripheral blood, collected 28 days after the second AZD1222 dose. CDR3 DNA: TGTGCCAGTAGTCCCGGGGACCCTGAAGCTTTCTTT. This codes for CASSPGDPEAFF.